Below are 8 T cell receptor beta chains sequenced from a single sample in a study of radiation and T cells in renal cell carcinoma. Described time point: blood 2 weeks post-SBRT. Noted treatment: 15 Gy SBRT to primary tumor, nephrectomy 4 weeks later. TCRdb's copy holds only in-frame clones and misses some; the assay was immunoSEQ multiplex PCR. The sample includes 100,000 to 150,000 clones, 85% to 90% of them seen just once. The material sequenced was blood, taken from a patient whose treatment included radiotherapy and nephrectomy. These receptors all come from a woman in her seventies with renal cell carcinoma.

This clone was observed once. This chain connects TRBV7-9 to TRBJ1-2, with a weak D call TRBD1 (5 bases). V was trimmed by 2 bases and J by 7 bases, leaving 5 bases between them. CDR3 length: 11 amino acids. Germline CDR1 and CDR2: SEHNR and FQNEAQ (reference sequence). Written as DNA, the CDR3 is TGTGCCAGCAGCTTACAGGGTGGCTACACCTTC. It specifies CASSLQGGYTF.

The chain has TRBV29-1 and TRBJ2-3, with a weak D call TRBD1 (6 bases). This CDR3 is built from 13 residues. V lost 4 bases, J lost 2 bases, and 10 bases lay in between. CDR1 and CDR2 from the germline V gene are SQVTM and ANQGSEA. The CDR3: CSVGTVLTDTQYF. As DNA, the CDR3 is TGCAGCGTTGGGACAGTACTCACAGATACGCAGTATTTT.

The rearrangement joins TRBV5-4 to TRBJ2-1; 11 bases align to TRBD2. Trimming removed 0 bases from V and 6 bases from J; junction bases left unmatched: 5. There are 16 residues in the CDR3. Germline values: CDR1 SGHNT, CDR2 YYREEE (reference sequence). The CDR3 sequence is CASSLDTSGGVNEQFF. DNA of the CDR3: TGTGCCAGCAGCTTGGACACTAGCGGGGGCGTCAATGAGCAGTTCTTC.

This rearrangement joins TRBV9 to TRBJ1-4; D is perhaps TRBD1 (5 bases). CDR3 length: 14 residues. The ends were cut back, 0 bases at V and 8 bases at J, with 11 bases in the middle. Germline assignment: CDR1 SGDLS and CDR2 YYNGEE. CDR3 amino acids: CASSVGWGSEKLFF. In DNA form, the CDR3 reads TGTGCCAGCAGCGTAGGATGGGGGAGCGAAAAACTGTTTTTT.

A word on this clone: The junction departs from germline at one end; a sequencing error may be responsible. The chain employs TRBV5-1 and TRBJ2-3; D perhaps matches TRBD2 (5 bases). Germline V lookup: CDR1 SGHRS, CDR2 YFSETQ. The CDR3 has 15 amino acids. The CDR3 DNA follows: TGCGCCAGCAGTTTGGCCCGGGGTCGCACAGATACGCAGTATTTT. The encoded protein is CASSLARGRTDTQYF. The full variable domain, in which reference TRBV5-1 and TRBJ2-3 provide the parts outside the CDR3, is KAGVTQTPRYLIKTRGQQVTLSCSPISGHRSVSWYQQTPGQGLQFLFEYFSETQRNKGNFPGRFSGRQFSNSRSEMNVSTLELGDSALYLCASSLARGRTDTQYFGPGTRLTVL.

The chain joins TRBV4-3 to TRBJ1-1, with TRBD1 as a possible D gene (6 bases). The CDR3 runs to 16 residues. CDR1 and CDR2 (germline): LGHNA, YSLEER. With 6 bases removed from V and 4 bases from J, the gap between germline ends came to 21 bases. The CDR3 sequence is CASSPVGTAQGTEAFF. The CDR3 nucleotides are TGCGCCAGCAGTCCAGTAGGAACAGCACAGGGCACTGAAGCTTTCTTT.

The J gene is TRBJ1-1, the V gene TRBV29-1; TRBD1 aligns across 7 bases. This CDR3 comprises 13 residues. V lost 6 bases to trimming and J lost 0 bases; unmatched junction nucleotides: 4. Germline V gene data show CDR1 as SQVTM and CDR2 as ANQGSEA. The CDR3 coding sequence is TGCAGCGTAGCCGGACAGGTGAACACTGAAGCTTTCTTT. It codes for CSVAGQVNTEAFF.

The V and J genes are TRBV28 and TRBJ2-1, with 8 nucleotides matching TRBD1. The CDR3 is 16 amino acids. J was trimmed by 9 bases and V by 6 bases; bases with no gene match: 16. CDR1 is MDHEN and CDR2 is SYDVKM in the germline V gene. CDR3: CASRINPLGTGGEQFF. The CDR3 bases are TGTGCCAGCAGGATTAACCCCCTCGGGACAGGTGGTGAGCAGTTCTTC.